These 18 T cell receptor beta chains came from one sample sequenced in a study of T cells after yellow fever vaccination. TCRdb independently ran MiXCR on the 5' RACE reads; one entry per CDR3 protein. The sample yields a few hundred thousand distinct CDR3 sequences, about 3.7% seen once. Specimen: PBMCs, collected 15 days after the yellow fever booster vaccination. The receptors here all came from a man aged 18 to 30 who received the YFV17D yellow fever vaccine.

In its sample, this clonotype was seen a few times. The CDR3: CASSFFIQGSEQYV. Here the CDR3 DNA reads TGTGCCAGCAGCTTTTTCATACAGGGTTCCGAGCAGTACGTC. The chain has TRBV7-8 and TRBJ2-7; TRBD1 is a possible D gene (6 bases). The germline V gene encodes CDR1 SGHVS and CDR2 FQNEAQ. The CDR3 extends over 14 amino acids. Trimming took off 3 bases at V and 6 bases at J, with 15 bases between the two ends.

This clonotype appeared many times. V usage is TRBV20-1 and J usage is TRBJ2-5, with a weak D call TRBD1 (5 bases). The ends were cut back, 4 bases at V and 4 bases at J, with 10 bases in the middle. Germline assignment: CDR1 DFQATT and CDR2 SNEGSKA (reference sequence). The CDR3 is made up of 12 amino acids. The CDR3 loop is CSATGLTETQYF. The CDR3 DNA reads TGCAGTGCTACAGGGTTGACAGAGACCCAGTACTTC.

This clonotype appeared many times. This rearrangement joins TRBV6-2 or TRBV6-3 to TRBJ1-2; TRBD1 aligns across 8 bases. CDR3 length equals 14 residues. Looked up from germline, CDR1 is MNHEY and CDR2 is SVGEGT. The junction had 9 bases not matched to a gene; V was cut back by 5 bases and J by 7 bases. In DNA form, the CDR3 reads TGTGCCAGCAGTGAGGGACAGGACTCTTCTGGCTACACCTTC. Protein: CASSEGQDSSGYTF.

The sample holds many counts of this clonotype. This rearrangement joins TRBV6-6 to TRBJ2-7; no reliable D call. The CDR3 has 12 residues. Looked up from germline, CDR1 is MNHNY and CDR2 is SVGAGI (reference sequence). Trimming left V 6 bases short and J 0 bases short, with 6 bases between. In DNA, the CDR3 is TGTGCCAGCAGCTCCACCTCCTACGAGCAGTACTTC. Protein product: CASSSTSYEQYF.

The rearrangement links TRBV15 to TRBJ1-5; no firm D call. Germline CDR1 is LNHNV and CDR2 is YYDKDF (reference sequence). Trimming stripped 4 bases from V and 6 bases from J, with 10 bases between. The CDR3 is 13 residues long. Here the CDR3 reads CATSINLRQPQHF. The CDR3 DNA reads as TGTGCCACCAGCATAAACCTACGTCAGCCCCAGCATTTT.

This clonotype was observed at least ten times. J is TRBJ1-1 and V is TRBV7-9; D call uncertain. The CDR3 is 13 residues long. Germline V gene data show CDR1 as SEHNR and CDR2 as FQNEAQ (reference sequence). Between the trimmed V and J ends, which lost 1 base and 1 base, there was a span of 4 bases. CDR3 residues: CASSLEANTEAFF. The CDR3 DNA reads as TGTGCCAGCAGCTTAGAAGCGAACACTGAAGCTTTCTTT.

The V and J genes are TRBV29-1 and TRBJ1-2; D uncertain. Germline CDR1 and CDR2: SQVTM and ANQGSEA. This CDR3 contains 11 residues. V lost 4 bases, J lost 10 bases, and 13 bases lay in between. CDR3 protein: CSVVSGPTYTF. The DNA of the CDR3 is TGCAGCGTTGTATCCGGACCTACCTACACCTTC.

This clonotype appeared once. A much larger clone sits a single nucleotide away, making a read error possible. J is TRBJ2-3 and V is TRBV5-6; TRBD2 matches at 9 bases. Germline CDR1 reads SGHDT; CDR2 reads YYEEEE. The CDR3 contains 15 residues. The DNA for the CDR3 is TGTGCCGGCAGCTTCGGCGGGGGGGGGACAGATACGCAGTATTTT. Protein: CAGSFGGGGTDTQYF.

The chain has TRBV29-1 and TRBJ2-3; TRBD1 aligns across 11 bases. CDR1 and CDR2 (germline): SQVTM, ANQGSEA. With V trimmed by 6 bases and J by 2 bases, 7 bases remained unmatched. This CDR3 has 15 residues. The CDR3: CSVSRTGGPTDTQYF. CDR3 nucleotides: TGCAGCGTGTCCCGGACAGGGGGCCCCACAGATACGCAGTATTTT.

This clonotype was observed many times. The chain uses TRBV7-9 and TRBJ2-3; D is undetermined. V was shortened by 1 base and J by 0 bases, with 8 bases between the two germline ends. The CDR3 has 15 amino acids. Germline V CDR1 and CDR2: SEHNR, FQNEAQ (reference sequence). The CDR3 reads CASSLGWASTDTQYF. Written as DNA, the CDR3 is TGTGCCAGCAGCTTAGGATGGGCCAGCACAGATACGCAGTATTTT.

The chain recombines TRBV18 with TRBJ1-6, with D unclear. V was shortened by 6 bases and J by 9 bases, with 15 bases between the two germline ends. The CDR3 has 14 residues. The germline V gene encodes CDR1 KGHSH and CDR2 LQKENI. In DNA form, the CDR3 reads TGTGCCAGCTCCCGCGACTCAGTGGGTTCACCCCTCCACTTT. Its protein product is CASSRDSVGSPLHF.

This clonotype was recorded at least ten times. The chain recombines TRBV29-1 with TRBJ2-5, with D possibly matching TRBD1 (5 bases). Germline V gene lookup returns CDR1 SQVTM and CDR2 ANQGSEA. V shed 7 bases and J shed 3 bases, with 9 bases lying between them. This CDR3 is 11 amino acids long. CDR3 in DNA: TGCAGCGGGGGCTTTGAAGAGACCCAGTACTTC. Protein: CSGGFEETQYF.

There are many counts of this clonotype. The chain joins TRBV28 to TRBJ1-2; D is possibly TRBD1 (6 bases). The CDR3 length is 12 residues. Trimming shortened V by 7 bases and J by 8 bases, and 14 bases separated the two germline ends. The germline gives CDR1 MDHEN, CDR2 SYDVKM. This CDR3 reads CASTATGGGYTF. The CDR3 bases are TGTGCCAGCACCGCGACAGGAGGGGGCTACACCTTC.

This clonotype was recorded at least ten times. This chain joins TRBV5-1 and TRBJ2-1; D uncertain. The germline gives CDR1 SGHRS, CDR2 YFSETQ. This CDR3 has 13 amino acids. V was shortened by 3 bases and J by 5 bases, with 9 bases between the two germline ends. CDR3 sequence reads: CASSYDWDNEQFF. The CDR3 coding sequence is TGCGCCAGCAGCTACGACTGGGACAATGAGCAGTTCTTC.

This clonotype appeared many times. V and J are TRBV5-1 and TRBJ2-5, with TRBD2 matching 9 bases. J lost 1 base, V lost 4 bases, and 11 bases had no gene match. The CDR3 has 17 residues. CDR1 SGHRS and CDR2 YFSETQ come from the germline V gene. CDR3 nucleotides: TGCGCCAGCAGCCGGGGTGCTAGCGGGGCCTTCCAAGAGACCCAGTACTTC. Encoded protein: CASSRGASGAFQETQYF.

This clonotype was detected a few times. The chain carries TRBV13 and TRBJ2-3, with D uncertain. V was cut by 5 bases and J by 1 base, with 13 bases left in between. CDR1 is PRHDT, CDR2 FYEKMQ, per germline (reference sequence). The CDR3 runs to 15 residues. In nucleotides, the CDR3 is TGTGCCAGCAGCGCCGAGGCAGTGCGCACAGATACGCAGTATTTT. Translated, it gives CASSAEAVRTDTQYF.

This clonotype was observed many times. The chain links TRBV12-3 or TRBV12-4 to TRBJ2-2; 8 bases agree with TRBD2. Trimming cost V 3 bases and J 5 bases; bases outside gene matches: 2. The CDR3 length is 14 residues. CDR3 loop: CASSFTSGTGELFF. DNA of the CDR3: TGTGCCAGCAGTTTCACTAGCGGAACCGGGGAGCTGTTTTTT.

This clonotype was seen repeatedly, ten times or more. This chain connects TRBV4-3 to TRBJ1-6; no definite D call. V gave up 0 bases and J gave up 0 bases, with 6 bases separating them. In germline, CDR1 is LGHNA, CDR2 YSLEER. The CDR3 is 16 amino acids. Written as DNA, the CDR3 is TGCGCCAGCAGCCAAGATTCCAGCTCCTATAATTCACCCCTCCACTTT. Translating it yields CASSQDSSSYNSPLHF.